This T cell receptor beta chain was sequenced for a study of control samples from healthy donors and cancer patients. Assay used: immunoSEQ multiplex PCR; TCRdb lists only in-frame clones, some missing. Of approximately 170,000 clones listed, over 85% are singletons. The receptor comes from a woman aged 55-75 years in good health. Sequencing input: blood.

CDR3 residues: CASSQIGGDEAFF. Written as DNA, the CDR3 is TGTGCCAGCAGCCAAATCGGCGGGGATGAAGCTTTCTTT. This chain connects TRBV3-1 (or the pseudogene TRBV3-2) to TRBJ1-1, with no clear D. Per the germline V gene, CDR1 is LGHDT and CDR2 is YNNKEL (reference sequence). The ends were cut back, 2 bases at V and 7 bases at J, with 11 bases in the middle. The CDR3 has 13 amino acids.